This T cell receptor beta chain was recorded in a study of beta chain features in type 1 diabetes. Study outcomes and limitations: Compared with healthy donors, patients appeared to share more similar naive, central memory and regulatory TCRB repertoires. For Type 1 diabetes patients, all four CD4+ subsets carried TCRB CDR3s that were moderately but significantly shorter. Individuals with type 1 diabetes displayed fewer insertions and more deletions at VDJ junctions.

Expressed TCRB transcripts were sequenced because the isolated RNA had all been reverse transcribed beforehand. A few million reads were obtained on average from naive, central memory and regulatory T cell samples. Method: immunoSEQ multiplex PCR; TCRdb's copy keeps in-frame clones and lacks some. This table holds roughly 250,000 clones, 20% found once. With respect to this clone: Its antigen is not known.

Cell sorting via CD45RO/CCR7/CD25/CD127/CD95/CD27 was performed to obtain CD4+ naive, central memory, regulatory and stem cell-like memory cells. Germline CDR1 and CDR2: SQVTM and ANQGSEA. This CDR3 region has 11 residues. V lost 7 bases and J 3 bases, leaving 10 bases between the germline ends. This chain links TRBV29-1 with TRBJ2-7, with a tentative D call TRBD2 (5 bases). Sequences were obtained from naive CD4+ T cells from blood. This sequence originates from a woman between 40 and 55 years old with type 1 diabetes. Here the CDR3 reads CSGRDGYEQYF. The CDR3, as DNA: TGCAGCGGCCGGGATGGCTACGAGCAGTACTTC.